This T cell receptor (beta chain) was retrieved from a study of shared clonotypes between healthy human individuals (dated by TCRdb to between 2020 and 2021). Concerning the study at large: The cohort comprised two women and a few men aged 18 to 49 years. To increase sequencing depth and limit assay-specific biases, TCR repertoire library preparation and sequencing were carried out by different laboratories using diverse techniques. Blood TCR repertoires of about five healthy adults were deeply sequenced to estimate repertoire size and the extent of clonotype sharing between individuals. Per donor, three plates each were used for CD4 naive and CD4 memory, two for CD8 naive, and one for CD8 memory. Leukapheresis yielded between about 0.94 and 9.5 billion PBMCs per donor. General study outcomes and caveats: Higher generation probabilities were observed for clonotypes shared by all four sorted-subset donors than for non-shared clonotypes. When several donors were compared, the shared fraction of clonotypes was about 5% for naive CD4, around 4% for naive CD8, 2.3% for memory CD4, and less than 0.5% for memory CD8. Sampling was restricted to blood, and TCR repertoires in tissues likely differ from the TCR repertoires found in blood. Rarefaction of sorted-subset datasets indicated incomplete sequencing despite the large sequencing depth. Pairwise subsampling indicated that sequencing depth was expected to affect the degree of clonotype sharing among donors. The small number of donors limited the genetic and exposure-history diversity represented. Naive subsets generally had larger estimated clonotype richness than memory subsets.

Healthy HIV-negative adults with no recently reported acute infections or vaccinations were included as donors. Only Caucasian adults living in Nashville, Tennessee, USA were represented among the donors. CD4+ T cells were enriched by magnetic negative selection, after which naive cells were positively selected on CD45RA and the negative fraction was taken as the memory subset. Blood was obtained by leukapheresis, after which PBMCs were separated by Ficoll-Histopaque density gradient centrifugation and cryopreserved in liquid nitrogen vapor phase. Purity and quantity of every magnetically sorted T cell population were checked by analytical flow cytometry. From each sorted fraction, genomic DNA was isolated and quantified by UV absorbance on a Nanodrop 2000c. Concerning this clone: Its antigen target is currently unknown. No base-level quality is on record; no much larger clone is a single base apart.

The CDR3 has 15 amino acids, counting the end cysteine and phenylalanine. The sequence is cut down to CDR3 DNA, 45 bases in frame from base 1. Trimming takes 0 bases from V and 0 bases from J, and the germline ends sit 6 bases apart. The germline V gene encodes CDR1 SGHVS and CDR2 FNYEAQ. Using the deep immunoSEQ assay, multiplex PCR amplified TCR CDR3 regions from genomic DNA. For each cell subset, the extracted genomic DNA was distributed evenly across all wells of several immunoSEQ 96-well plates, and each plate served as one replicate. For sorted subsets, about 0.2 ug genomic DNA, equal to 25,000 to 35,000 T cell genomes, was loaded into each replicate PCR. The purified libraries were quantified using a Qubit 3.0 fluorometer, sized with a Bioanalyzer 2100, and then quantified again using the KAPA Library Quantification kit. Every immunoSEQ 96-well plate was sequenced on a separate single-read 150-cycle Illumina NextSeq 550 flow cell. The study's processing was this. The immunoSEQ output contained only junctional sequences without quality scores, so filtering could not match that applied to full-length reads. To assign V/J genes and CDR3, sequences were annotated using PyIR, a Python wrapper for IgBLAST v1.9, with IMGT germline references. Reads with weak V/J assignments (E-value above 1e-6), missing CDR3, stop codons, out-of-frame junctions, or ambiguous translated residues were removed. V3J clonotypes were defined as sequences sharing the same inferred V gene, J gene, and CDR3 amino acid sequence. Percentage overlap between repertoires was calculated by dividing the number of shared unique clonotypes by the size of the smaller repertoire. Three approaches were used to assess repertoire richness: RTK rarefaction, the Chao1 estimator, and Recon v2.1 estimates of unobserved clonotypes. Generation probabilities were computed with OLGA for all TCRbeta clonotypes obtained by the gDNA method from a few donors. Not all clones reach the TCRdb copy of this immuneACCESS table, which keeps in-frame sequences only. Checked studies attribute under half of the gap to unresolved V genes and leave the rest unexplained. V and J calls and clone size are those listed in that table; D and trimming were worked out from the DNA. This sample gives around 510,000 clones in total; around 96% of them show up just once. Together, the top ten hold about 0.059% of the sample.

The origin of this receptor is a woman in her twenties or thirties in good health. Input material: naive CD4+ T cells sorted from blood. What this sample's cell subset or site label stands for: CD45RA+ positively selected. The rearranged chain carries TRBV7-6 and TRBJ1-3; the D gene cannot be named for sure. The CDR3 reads CASSLASGSGNTIYF. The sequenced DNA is TGTGCCAGCAGCTTAGCTTCTGGCTCTGGAAACACCATATATTTT. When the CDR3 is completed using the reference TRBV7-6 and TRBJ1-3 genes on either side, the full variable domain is GAGVSQSPRYKVTKRGQDVALRCDPISGHVSLYWYRQALGQGPEFLTYFNYEAQQDKSGLPNDRFSAERPEGSISTLTIQRTEQRDSAMYRCASSLASGSGNTIYFGEGSWLTVV.